Following are 16 T cell receptor beta chains from one sample sequenced in a study of blood T cells in healthy people across ages. The authors ran a second PCR of roughly 6 to 12 cycles using a sample-barcoded 5' primer and a J-beta primer mix. One entry per CDR3 protein, called by TCRdb with MiXCR from the 5' RACE reads. The sample has 650,000 to 800,000 distinct CDR3 sequences; roughly 44% are singletons. Sequenced sample: blood. All receptors derive from a man aged 55 to 70 in good health.

Ten or more counts support this clonotype. DNA of the CDR3: TGCGCCAGCAGCCCTCAGGGAGGCACGCAGTATTTT. It translates to CASSPQGGTQYF. This chain links TRBV4-1 with TRBJ2-3, with a weak D call TRBD2 (6 bases). The CDR3 consists of 12 residues. Germline V gene lookup returns CDR1 MGHRA and CDR2 YSYEKL. Trimming removed 4 bases from V and 9 bases from J, with 11 bases in between.

This clonotype was seen more than once but under ten times. The chain uses TRBV29-1 and TRBJ1-2; 7 nucleotides agree with TRBD1. Germline V gene data show CDR1 as SQVTM and CDR2 as ANQGSEA. Trimming took 2 bases from V and 8 from J; bases not matched to a gene: 11. This CDR3 contains 14 residues. The CDR3 nucleotides read TGCAGCGTTGAAAGACAGGGAGAATGGTGGGGCTACACCTTC. Protein sequence: CSVERQGEWWGYTF.

This clonotype has more than one count but fewer than ten. The chain has TRBV27 and TRBJ2-1, with 10 positions matching TRBD2. V dropped 5 bases and J dropped 4; count of bases not matched to a gene: 5. This CDR3 has 15 residues. Germline values: CDR1 MNHEY, CDR2 SMNVEV (reference sequence). This chain's CDR3 is CASSPGLAEYNEQFF. DNA for the CDR3: TGTGCCAGCAGTCCCGGACTAGCGGAATACAATGAGCAGTTCTTC.

In this sample, this clonotype turned up once. The chain couples TRBV27 to TRBJ2-7; D call uncertain. This CDR3 region has 15 residues. Germline-derived CDR1 and CDR2 are MNHEY and SMNVEV (reference sequence). V lost 5 bases and J lost 2, with 16 bases in between. CDR3 DNA sequence: TGTGCCAGCAGTCCTCAGTGGCACTACCCCTACGAGCAGTACTTC. Protein: CASSPQWHYPYEQYF.

The chain combines TRBV10-3 with TRBJ2-1, with a weak D call TRBD2 (7 bases). Germline lookup yields CDR1 ENHRY and CDR2 SYGVKD. Trimming shortened V by 2 bases and J by 0 bases, and 11 bases separated the two germline ends. This CDR3 has 16 amino acids. CDR3 residues: CAISEEGGYSYNEQFF. CDR3 DNA sequence: TGTGCCATCAGTGAGGAGGGGGGGTACTCCTACAATGAGCAGTTCTTC.

This clonotype turned up a few times. This rearrangement joins TRBV4-3 to TRBJ2-4; 10 nucleotides line up with TRBD2. The CDR3 covers 20 residues. CDR1 is LGHNA, CDR2 YSLEER, per germline. The V and J ends lost 0 bases and 0 bases, in that order; junction bases with no gene match: 11. The CDR3 protein is CASSQDLLAGVTLAKNIQYF. CDR3 coding DNA: TGCGCCAGCAGCCAAGATTTGCTAGCGGGGGTAACCCTAGCCAAAAACATTCAGTACTTC.

V is TRBV4-3 and J is TRBJ2-1, with D perhaps matching TRBD1 (5 bases). Germline V lookup: CDR1 LGHNA, CDR2 YSLEER. The CDR3 has 14 residues. Trimming pared 3 bases from V and 8 bases from J, leaving 14 bases between. The CDR3 region has the DNA TGCGCCAGCAGCCATGGACACCTTAAAGATGAGCAGTTCTTC. Translating it yields CASSHGHLKDEQFF.

This rearrangement joins TRBV4-3 to TRBJ1-2, with a weak D call TRBD1 (6 bases). The germline CDR1 and CDR2 sequences are LGHNA and YSLEER. The CDR3 extends over 16 amino acids. With 4 bases removed from V and 4 bases from J, the gap between germline ends came to 19 bases. CDR3 protein: CASSRTTGQPLYGYTF. The CDR3 DNA sequence: TGCGCCAGCAGCCGCACGACGGGACAACCTCTCTATGGCTACACCTTC.

This chain links TRBV6-2 or TRBV6-3 with TRBJ2-5, with D possibly matching TRBD1 (6 bases). The V end was cut by 2 bases, the J end by 2 bases, with 15 bases between. The CDR3 spans 16 residues. Germline CDR1 is MNHEY and CDR2 is SVGEGT. CDR3 sequence: CASSYDFRTGQETQYF. CDR3 coding DNA: TGTGCCAGCAGTTACGATTTTCGAACAGGGCAAGAGACCCAGTACTTC.

The chain has TRBV29-1 and TRBJ1-4; no firm D call. Germline V gives CDR1 SQVTM, CDR2 ANQGSEA. V was trimmed by 3 bases and J by 7 bases, leaving 12 bases between them. CDR3 length: 13 residues. CDR3 coding DNA: TGCAGCGTTGATCCGGGTTTGGGTGAAAAACTGTTTTTT. It translates to CSVDPGLGEKLFF.

The chain combines TRBV14 with TRBJ2-5; 7 positions agree with TRBD1. V was pared by 8 bases and J by 10 bases, with 10 bases of the junction left unmatched. The germline V gene has CDR1 SGHDN and CDR2 FVKESK. This CDR3 contains 12 residues. DNA for the CDR3: TGTGCCAGCGGCGCCGGGACAGCTCGCCAGTACTTC. It specifies CASGAGTARQYF.

This clonotype was counted once. V and J are TRBV20-1 and TRBJ2-1; D is ambiguous. The germline V gene encodes CDR1 DFQATT and CDR2 SNEGSKA (reference sequence). The CDR3 spans 13 residues. Trimming left V 5 bases short and J 1 base short, with 9 bases between. CDR3 nucleotides: TGCAGTGCTCTGGGTGATTCCTACAATGAGCAGTTCTTC. It is translated as CSALGDSYNEQFF.

The CDR3 DNA follows: TGTGCCAGCACCGTACAGGGGGAGGGCCCATACGAGCAGTACTTC. It is translated as CASTVQGEGPYEQYF. The chain carries TRBV28 and TRBJ2-7, with a possible D match to TRBD1 (8 bases). Trimming shortened V by 7 bases and J by 4 bases, and 20 bases separated the two germline ends. The germline CDR1 and CDR2 sequences are MDHEN and SYDVKM. The CDR3 loop spans 15 amino acids.

The V gene is TRBV7-2, the J gene TRBJ2-1; TRBD1 aligns across 9 bases. The CDR3 has 15 residues. Trimming took 4 bases from V and 7 from J; bases not matched to a gene: 8. CDR1 is SGHTA, CDR2 FQGNSA, per germline. The CDR3 sequence is CASSSTGQGLNEQFF. The CDR3 DNA sequence: TGTGCCAGCAGCTCGACGGGACAGGGATTAAATGAGCAGTTCTTC.

This clonotype was counted a few times. The genes are TRBV18 and TRBJ1-4, with a weak D call TRBD1 (5 bases). The CDR3 runs 14 residues. The germline gives CDR1 KGHSH, CDR2 LQKENI. V shed 6 bases and J shed 4 bases, with 12 bases lying between them. CDR3 coding DNA: TGTGCCAGCTCCCCGGGACGGAGTAATGAAAAACTGTTTTTT. Amino acids: CASSPGRSNEKLFF.

A few counts support this clonotype. The chain has TRBV11-2 and TRBJ1-2; D gene uncertain. There are 10 residues in the CDR3. Trimming removed 8 bases at V and 7 bases at J, with 8 bases between. Germline V gene lookup returns CDR1 SGHAT and CDR2 FQNNGV. CDR3 residues: CASGGVGYTF. The CDR3, as DNA: TGTGCCAGCGGTGGGGTTGGCTACACCTTC.